The 19 T cell receptor beta chains in this list originate from one sample, sequenced in a study of T cells expressing NK-cell markers. Reanalyzing the 5' RACE reads, TCRdb keeps one entry per CDR3 protein, without DNA. This table holds some 440,000 distinct CDR3 sequences. Sequenced sample: blood T cells: a sorted CD56 or NKG2C T cell subset, CD4+ or CD8+ T cells, or bulk PBMC T cells (not recorded which). Receptors were obtained from a woman in her 50s in good health.

The chain joins TRBV20-1 to TRBJ2-3; with no DNA, the TCRdb D assignment of TRBD1 cannot be verified. Germline V CDR1 and CDR2: DFQATT, SNEGSKA (reference sequence). The CDR3 contains 13 residues. The CDR3 here is CSARVGAVDTQYF.

The chain has TRBV12-3 or TRBV12-4 and TRBJ2-1; TCRdb proposes TRBD2, but this gene call is untestable without DNA. This CDR3 is 14 amino acids long. CDR3: CASSLGLALNEQFF.

The chain couples TRBV5-6 to TRBJ2-1. The CDR3 totals 11 residues. CDR1 is SGHDT and CDR2 is YYEEEE in the germline V gene. The CDR3 sequence is CASSLGYRQFF. Together with reference TRBV5-6 and TRBJ2-1, the CDR3 gives the full variable domain: DAGVTQSPTHLIKTRGQQVTLRCSPKSGHDTVSWYQQALGQGPQFIFQYYEEEERQRGNFPDRFSGHQFPNYSSELNVNALLLGDSALYLCASSLGYRQFFGPGTRLTVL.

The chain employs TRBV5-1 and TRBJ2-7. CDR1 is SGHRS, CDR2 YFSETQ, per germline. The CDR3 runs 13 residues. The CDR3 spells CASSLVSINEQYF.

V is TRBV4-2 and J is TRBJ2-3; lacking DNA, the TRBD2 call made by TCRdb goes unchecked. Germline assignment: CDR1 LGHNA and CDR2 YNFKEQ. The CDR3 has 16 residues. CDR3 sequence: CASSPSSGRVADTQYF.

The chain is built from TRBV29-1 and TRBJ2-3. Germline CDR1 is SQVTM and CDR2 is ANQGSEA. The CDR3 consists of 11 residues. CDR3 residues: CSVEQADTQYF.

The rearrangement uses TRBV19 and TRBJ2-7; no DNA is available, so the TRBD2 call from TCRdb remains unchecked. The CDR3 consists of 16 residues. The germline CDR1 and CDR2 sequences are LNHDA and SQIVND (reference sequence). The CDR3 loop reads CASSPEGTSGSYEQYF.

The V and J genes are TRBV5-1 and TRBJ2-1; TCRdb selects TRBD1, and the lack of DNA leaves this call unchecked. Germline loops: CDR1 SGHRS, CDR2 YFSETQ. This CDR3 contains 15 residues. The CDR3 is CASSSSGTPNNEQFF.

The chain recombines TRBV27 with TRBJ1-2; with no DNA, the TCRdb D assignment of TRBD1 cannot be verified. The CDR3 runs to 13 residues. Germline lookup yields CDR1 MNHEY and CDR2 SMNVEV (reference sequence). Here the CDR3 reads CATGTGTNYGYTF.

V and J are TRBV11-3 and TRBJ2-7; TCRdb's D gene call, TRBD1, goes unchecked for lack of DNA. From germline, CDR1 is SGHNT and CDR2 YENEEA. The CDR3 covers 12 residues. CDR3: CASSLADREQYF. Full variable domain (rest looked up from reference TRBV11-3 and TRBJ2-7): EAGVVQSPRYKIIEKKQPVAFWCNPISGHNTLYWYLQNLGQGPELLIRYENEEAVDDSQLPKDRFSAERLKGVDSTLKIQPAELGDSAVYLCASSLADREQYFGPGTRLTVT.

The genes are TRBV14 and TRBJ2-1; TCRdb selects TRBD2, and the lack of DNA leaves this call unchecked. This CDR3 is 16 amino acids long. Germline assignment: CDR1 SGHDN and CDR2 FVKESK. The CDR3 is CASSRLRLVYDNEQFF.

V usage is TRBV29-1 and J usage is TRBJ2-3; TCRdb proposes TRBD1, but this gene call is untestable without DNA. Germline CDR1 is SQVTM and CDR2 is ANQGSEA. This CDR3 has 16 residues. The CDR3 is CSVVPFPGDSTDTQYF.

This rearrangement joins TRBV21-1 to TRBJ2-1; checking the TCRdb D call of TRBD2 is not possible without DNA. TRBV21-1 corresponds to a pseudogene. The CDR3 has 17 amino acids. The CDR3: CAIGTSGRTGTDNEQFF.

This chain links TRBV5-1 with TRBJ2-2; TCRdb's D call, TRBD1, is unchecked because there is no DNA. The CDR3 runs to 15 residues. In germline, CDR1 is SGHRS, CDR2 YFSETQ. The CDR3 reads CASSLGHVNTGELFF.

The chain uses TRBV5-5 and TRBJ2-1. Germline CDR1 and CDR2: SGHKS and YYEKEE (reference sequence). This CDR3 region has 15 residues. The chain's CDR3 is CASSQYITPYNEQFF.

This chain uses TRBV7-9 with TRBJ2-2. CDR1 is SEHNR, CDR2 FQNEAQ, per germline (reference sequence). CDR3 size: 16 residues. CDR3: CASSSAGALGAGELFF.

The rearrangement links TRBV7-9 to TRBJ2-5; the TCRdb D gene call, TRBD2, has no DNA to confirm it. Germline-derived CDR1 and CDR2 are SEHNR and FQNEAQ (reference sequence). CDR3 length: 14 amino acids. CDR3 amino acids: CASSAGRAEETQYF.

V and J are TRBV29-1 and TRBJ2-6; with no DNA, the TCRdb D assignment of TRBD1 cannot be verified. This CDR3 has 14 residues. In germline, CDR1 is SQVTM, CDR2 ANQGSEA. The CDR3 spells CSVQGSSGANVLTF.

The gene calls are TRBV24-1 and TRBJ2-3; there is no DNA to check the TCRdb D call of TRBD1. Germline V CDR1 and CDR2: KGHDR, SFDVKD. This CDR3 spans 15 amino acids. CDR3: CATSDPGEMTDTQYF.